The next 12 T cell receptor beta chains were all read from a single sample in a study of control samples from healthy donors and cancer patients. The data were produced by immunoSEQ multiplex PCR, yet TCRdb's version contains in-frame clones alone and is incomplete. The repertoire holds about 220,000 clones, with over 90% as singletons. Specimen: blood. The receptors were gathered from a man aged 50 to 60 in good health.

This chain uses TRBV2 with TRBJ2-2; D may be TRBD2 (5 bases). Germline CDR1 and CDR2: SNHLY and FYNNEI. V lost 4 bases to trimming and J lost 7 bases, with 19 bases between them. The CDR3 consists of 16 residues. CDR3 sequence: CASSGGRQRQRGELFF. CDR3 DNA: TGTGCCAGCAGTGGAGGCAGGCAGCGGCAACGCGGGGAGCTGTTTTTT.

This chain uses TRBV7-2 with TRBJ1-6; TRBD1 matches 9 bases. Germline V gene lookup returns CDR1 SGHTA and CDR2 FQGNSA. This CDR3 comprises 13 residues. Germline trimming cut 5 bases from V and 10 bases from J; bases unmatched to any gene: 3. CDR3: CASSPDRGSPLHF. CDR3 DNA: TGTGCCAGCAGCCCGGACAGGGGATCACCCCTCCACTTT.

This clone showed up just once. The rearrangement uses TRBV6-5 and TRBJ1-2; D uncertain. Germline V lookup: CDR1 MNHEY, CDR2 SVGAGI. The V gene lost 2 bases and the J gene lost 4 bases, with 14 bases spanning the gap. This CDR3 spans 15 amino acids. CDR3 amino acids: CASSYRGGVSYGYTF. CDR3 DNA sequence: TGTGCCAGCAGTTACCGAGGAGGAGTGAGCTATGGCTACACCTTC.

This chain uses TRBV5-1 with TRBJ1-1, with a weak D call TRBD1 (5 bases). The germline V gene has CDR1 SGHRS and CDR2 YFSETQ. The CDR3 loop spans 16 amino acids. Deletions cut 4 bases from V and 4 bases from J, with 20 bases between. CDR3 sequence reads: CASSPGVMGQGTEAFF. The CDR3 DNA sequence: TGCGCCAGCAGCCCGGGGGTAATGGGGCAGGGCACTGAAGCTTTCTTT.

The V call is TRBV28, the J call TRBJ2-1; tentative D call: TRBD1 (6 bases). V was pared by 3 bases and J by 7 bases, with 10 bases between. The CDR3 is 13 amino acids. Germline CDR1 is MDHEN and CDR2 is SYDVKM. CDR3 sequence reads: CASSFQGTNEQFF. In DNA form, the CDR3 reads TGTGCCAGCAGTTTTCAGGGGACGAATGAGCAGTTCTTC.

The chain joins TRBV5-1 to TRBJ1-2; a possible D gene is TRBD1 (6 bases). The germline V gene has CDR1 SGHRS and CDR2 YFSETQ. V was cut by 4 bases and J by 8 bases, with 15 bases left in between. The CDR3 has 13 amino acids. The CDR3, as DNA: TGCGCCAGCAGCAGCGGGACAAGGATCGGCTACACCTTC. Protein sequence: CASSSGTRIGYTF.

The V call is TRBV18, the J call TRBJ2-1, with 9 bases matching TRBD2. Germline CDR1 reads KGHSH; CDR2 reads LQKENI. This CDR3 contains 15 residues. With V trimmed by 2 bases and J by 12 bases, 11 bases remained unmatched. CDR3 coding DNA: TGTGCCAGCTCACCATCGGTAGCGGGGGCCCAGGGGCAGTTCTTC. Its protein product is CASSPSVAGAQGQFF. Drawing the rest from reference TRBV18 and TRBJ2-1, the complete variable domain is NAGVMQNPRHLVRRRGQEARLRCSPMKGHSHVYWYRQLPEEGLKFMVYLQKENIIDESGMPKERFSAEFPKEGPSILRIQQVVRGDSAAYFCASSPSVAGAQGQFFGPGTRLTVL.

This chain connects TRBV3-1 (or the pseudogene TRBV3-2) to TRBJ1-3; D ambiguous. Germline V CDR1 and CDR2: LGHDT, YNNKEL (reference sequence). The V gene lost 1 base and the J gene lost 0 bases, with 16 bases spanning the gap. This CDR3 spans 18 amino acids. The CDR3 here is CASSQVRANPSSGNTIYF. CDR3 DNA: TGTGCCAGCAGCCAAGTCCGAGCCAACCCGAGCTCTGGAAACACCATATATTTT.

The chain recombines TRBV5-1 with TRBJ1-1; D not certain. Trimming left V 4 bases short and J 1 base short, with 8 bases between. The CDR3 runs 13 residues. Germline lookup yields CDR1 SGHRS and CDR2 YFSETQ. Written as DNA, the CDR3 is TGCGCCAGCAGCCCCCTTGGGAACACTGAAGCTTTCTTT. This codes for CASSPLGNTEAFF.

The chain joins TRBV5-1 to TRBJ1-1, with TRBD1 identical over 8 bases. The V and J ends lost 2 bases and 10 bases, in that order; junction bases with no gene match: 4. CDR3 length equals 12 residues. CDR1 and CDR2 from the germline V gene are SGHRS and YFSETQ. CDR3 sequence reads: CASSFQGAGAFF. CDR3 bases: TGCGCCAGCAGCTTCCAGGGGGCAGGAGCTTTCTTT.

J is TRBJ1-4 and V is TRBV9; TRBD1 is a possible D gene (6 bases). Trimming took 0 bases from V and 3 from J, leaving 33 bases between them. From germline, CDR1 is SGDLS and CDR2 YYNGEE. This CDR3 is built from 23 residues. The CDR3 DNA sequence: TGTGCCAGCAGCGTAGGGGAACAGGCCATAGGAGGGGGAAATAGAGCAGCTAATGAAAAACTGTTTTTT. Residues: CASSVGEQAIGGGNRAANEKLFF.

The V and J genes are TRBV10-3 and TRBJ2-2; 11 nucleotides match TRBD1. The V gene's germline CDR1 is ENHRY and CDR2 SYGVKD. The CDR3 is 18 amino acids. Germline trimming cut 4 bases from V and 4 bases from J; bases unmatched to any gene: 11. Here the CDR3 reads CAISAGQGAGRSTGELFF. The CDR3 coding sequence is TGTGCCATCAGTGCAGGACAGGGGGCGGGAAGAAGCACCGGGGAGCTGTTTTTT.